The subject of this entry is one T cell receptor (beta chain). What this receptor recognizes is not known. One base away there is no much larger clone; base qualities are not given. This record belongs to a study of blood T cell repertoires in COVID-19 (dated by TCRdb to 2018 to 2020). Study-wide context: Samples from collaborators originated in the United States, Italy and Spain and spanned both the acute and convalescent phases of COVID-19. The material from the prospective study consisted of cDNA or gDNA derived from T cells, B-cell-depleted T cells, or PBMCs. Deeply sampled blood TCRbeta repertoires from subjects exposed to, actively infected with, or recovered from COVID-19 were included in the dataset. The repertoires were released in a freely available public database intended as a resource for research on the immune response to SARS-CoV-2. Samples came from the ongoing ImmuneRACE study (first 160 participants) plus 1,254 subjects from 6 global collaborators. Sample metadata almost always included a de-identified subject ID, COVID-19 status, age in years and sex. HLA class I and class II types, where available, came from metadata supplied by the sample provider rather than from assay-based typing.

Participants in the prospective study were enrolled through a virtual design, were aged about 18 to 90 years, and lived in roughly 26 United States geographic areas. To assign participants to cohorts, the prospective study relied on clinical history that participants themselves reported in a screening survey and a study questionnaire. Recovered participants in ImmuneRACE Cohort 3 were defined as having two consecutive negative NP/OP PCR tests, clearance from a healthcare professional, or resolution of symptoms. Mobile phlebotomists in the prospective study collected whole blood, serum and a nasopharyngeal or oropharyngeal swab from every participant. Prospective study participants could optionally give additional blood draws and questionnaires over an approximately 2-month period. Before DNA extraction, prospective study blood samples were shipped either frozen or at room temperature. There are 14 amino acids in the CDR3, from cysteine to phenylalanine inclusive. Here the CDR3 DNA is all that survives: 42 bases in frame from base 1. The V end loses 2 bases and the J end loses 1 base, and a stretch of 7 bases separates them. As encoded in the germline V gene, CDR1 is MNHEY while CDR2 is SVGEGT.

The immunoSEQ Assay, a bias-controlled multiplex PCR, was used to amplify TCRbeta CDR3 regions from genomic DNA. As for how the authors treated the data: The number of nucleated cells in each sample was estimated by amplification of reference gene primers within the assay. To quantify the absolute abundance of each unique TCRbeta CDR3 rearrangement, sequence reads were collapsed and filtered. For each sample, productive Simpson clonality was calculated by taking the square root of Simpson's diversity index across productive rearrangements. The clones in this table, taken by TCRdb from immuneACCESS, are in-frame only. Not every clone is retained; where verified, under half of the shortfall comes from an unresolved V gene, and the cause of the rest is unknown. From that table come the V and J calls and clone size; the DNA was used to work out D and trimming. This sample is represented by around 300,000 clones; 80% to 90% of them were singletons. Over 4.5% of the sample goes to the ten largest clones.

The investigation overall reported the following: The amount of clinical and demographic metadata varied by source and participant and was provided uncurated.

The sequence links TRBV6-2 or TRBV6-3 to TRBJ2-3; too little of a D gene remains to name it. The source of this sequence is a man aged 30 to 39 who had recovered from COVID-19. The sample was PBMCs or T cells enriched from blood (not recorded which). In nucleotide form, the sequence is TGTGCCAGCAGTTACCGCAGCGGCACAGATACGCAGTATTTT. Its coded protein is CASSYRSGTDTQYF.